This T cell receptor (beta chain) stems from a study of tumor and adjacent non-tumor tissue in lung cancer. TCRbeta libraries were built with three rounds of nested PCR, modified from ARM-PCR. TCRdb processed the multiplex PCR reads anew with MiXCR; each CDR3 protein has one entry. The sample consists of about 86,000 distinct CDR3 sequences, 76% of them appearing once. Study-level findings and limits: Compared with tumor, normal lung showed significantly lower TCR diversity.

RNA was extracted from bulk tissue without any cell sorting. Distant lung tissue was collected more than 3 cm away from the tumor edge. Per germline, CDR1 PRHDT and CDR2 FYEKMQ (reference sequence). This CDR3 has 14 amino acids. Turning to this clonotype: Its specificity is unknown. The junction differs from germline at one of its ends, possibly a read error.

This clonotype was obtained from a woman between 45 and 65 years old with non-small cell lung cancer. V usage is TRBV13 and J usage is TRBJ1-1; weak D call: TRBD1 (5 bases). The sequencing sample was made of distant non-tumor lung tissue. CDR3 in DNA: TGTACCAGCAGCCCCTTCCGGGGGAACACTGAGGCTTTCTTT. Encoded protein: CTSSPFRGNTEAFF.